These 3 T cell receptor beta chains came from one sample sequenced in a study of immune heterogeneity within non-small cell lung tumors. Multiplex PCR employing 32 V and 13 J primers generated amplicons of the TCR beta CDR3. TCRdb called the multiplex PCR reads again in MiXCR, with one record for every CDR3 protein. The sample lists about 6,100 distinct CDR3 sequences, around 20% occurring once. The template consisted of bulk tumor genomic DNA, with approximately 630 ng used per sample. In surgery, several biopsies were collected from each primary tumor at widely spaced sites. Before undergoing curative surgery, patients had newly diagnosed non-small cell lung cancer that was untreated. The sample comprised lung tumor tissue. Every receptor here comes from a female donor with non-small cell lung cancer.

This clonotype is termed medium-sized. V is TRBV13 and J is TRBJ1-2, with 7 bases lining up with TRBD1. Germline V lookup: CDR1 PRHDT, CDR2 FYEKMQ (reference sequence). This CDR3 contains 14 residues. Losses at the gene ends were 4 bases for V and 8 bases for J; bases not matched to a gene: 10. The CDR3 sequence is CASSSTTGRDGYTF. DNA of the CDR3: TGTGCCAGCAGCTCCACGACAGGGAGGGACGGCTACACCTTC.

The chain employs TRBV19 and TRBJ1-1, with D maybe TRBD1 (5 bases). Per germline, CDR1 LNHDA and CDR2 SQIVND (reference sequence). Trimming shortened V by 7 bases and J by 2 bases, and 17 bases separated the two germline ends. This CDR3 spans 15 amino acids. The CDR3 here is CASKRDHKKNTEAFF. CDR3 bases: TGTGCCAGTAAGAGGGACCACAAAAAAAACACTGAAGCTTTCTTT.

In regard to this clonotype: A much larger clone lies a single base off, so this may be a read error. The genes are TRBV9 and TRBJ2-7; D is uncertain. Germline loops: CDR1 SGDLS, CDR2 YYNGEE. This CDR3 contains 14 residues. V lost 0 bases and J lost 3, with 10 bases in between. DNA for the CDR3: TGTGCCAGCAGCGTAGATCTAGGAAGCTACGAGCAGTACTTC. Its translation: CASSVDLGSYEQYF.